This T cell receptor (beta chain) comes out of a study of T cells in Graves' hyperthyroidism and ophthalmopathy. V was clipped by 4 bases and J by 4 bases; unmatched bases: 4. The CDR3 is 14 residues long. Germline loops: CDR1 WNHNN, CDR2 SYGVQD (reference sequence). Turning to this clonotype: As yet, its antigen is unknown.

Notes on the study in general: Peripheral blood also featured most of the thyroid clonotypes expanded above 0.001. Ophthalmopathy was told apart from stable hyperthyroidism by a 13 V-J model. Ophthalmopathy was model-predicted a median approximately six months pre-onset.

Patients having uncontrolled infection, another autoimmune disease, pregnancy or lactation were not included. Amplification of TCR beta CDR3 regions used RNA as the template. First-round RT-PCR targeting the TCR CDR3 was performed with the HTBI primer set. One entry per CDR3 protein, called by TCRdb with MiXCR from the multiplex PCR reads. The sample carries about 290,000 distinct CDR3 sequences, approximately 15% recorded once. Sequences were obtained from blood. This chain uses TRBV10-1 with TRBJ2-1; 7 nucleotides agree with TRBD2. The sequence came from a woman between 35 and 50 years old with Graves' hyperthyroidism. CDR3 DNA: TGCGCCAGCAGTGCGGCTAGCGGATACAATGAGCAGTTCTTC. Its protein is CASSAASGYNEQFF.